This TCR beta chain derives from a study of T cell repertoires in cytomegalovirus infection. Overall study results and limits: There were HLA-C-restricted CMV-specific TCR beta clonotypes dominating the ex vivo response.

Each CDR3 protein gets one entry after TCRdb re-called the reads with MiXCR. The table shows around 200,000 distinct CDR3 sequences, with less than 50% occurring only once. With regard to this clonotype: As yet, its antigen is unknown.

Trimming took 4 bases from V and 3 from J; bases not matched to a gene: 7. This CDR3 is built from 15 residues. The germline CDR1 and CDR2 sequences are MNHNS and SASEGT. The rearrangement links TRBV6-1 to TRBJ2-7, with 9 bases fitting TRBD1. Sequences were derived from CD8+ T cells from cultured PBMCs, sampled from culture after CMV antigen stimulation. This TCR was recovered from a human donor in good health (CMV status not recorded). Some clones in this sample may be carry-over from other donors' samples. The CDR3 bases are TGTGCCAGCAGTGGAAGCCGGGACAGGGTCTACGAGCAGTACTTC. Translating gives CASSGSRDRVYEQYF.